The rows below give T cell receptor beta chains drawn from one sample of a study of T-cell reconstitution after alpha-beta-depleted transplantation in children. TCRdb re-called the PCR reads through MiXCR, storing one row per CDR3 protein. The sample contains about 240,000 distinct CDR3 sequences, about 26% of which appear only once. The sample here was PBMCs, taken before TCRalphabeta/CD19-depleted stem cell transplant. The origin of the receptors is a girl aged 2-10 years with Fanconi anemia, due to receive a stem cell transplant. The CDR3 runs from the conserved cysteine through the conserved F or W. The D gene is left open where the match is weak. The size of a clone is reported for some rows only, either as once, few or many, or as a class for expanded clones.

j_call,d_call,v_call,clone_size,cdr3_nt,cdr3_aa
TRBJ2-1,-,TRBV5-1,few,TGCGCCAGCAGCTTGGGACTAGGTTCCTACAATGAGCAGTTCTTC,CASSLGLGSYNEQFF
TRBJ2-3,-,TRBV5-6,-,TGTGCCAGCAGCTTGGCTACGGGGAGTAGAGGAGATACGCAGTATTTT,CASSLATGSRGDTQYF
TRBJ2-1,-,TRBV21-1,-,TGTGCCAGCAGGAAAGCCGTTTCCGGGTACGGTGAGCAGTTCTTC,CASRKAVSGYGEQFF
TRBJ2-7,-,TRBV20-1,-,TGCAGTGCTAGAGGAATTGGGGCCCTTCGGTCATACGAGCAGTACTTC,CSARGIGALRSYEQYF
TRBJ2-1,TRBD2,TRBV4-2,-,TGTGCCAGCAGCCCTCTAGCGGACTCCTACAATGAGCAGTTCTTC,CASSPLADSYNEQFF
TRBJ2-4,TRBD2,TRBV29-1,many,TGCAGCGCTGGGACTAGCGGGATAGCCAAAAACATTCAGTACTTC,CSAGTSGIAKNIQYF
TRBJ2-3,TRBD2,TRBV20-1,few,TGCAGTGCTAGGGGGGGGGTCACAGATACGCAGTATTTT,CSARGGVTDTQYF
TRBJ2-2,-,TRBV6-5,many,TGTGCCAGCAGTTACTCGAACACCGGGGAGCTGTTTTTT,CASSYSNTGELFF
TRBJ1-2,-,TRBV20-1,-,TGCAGTGCTAGGAAGGGTGAGGGCTGGAGTGGGTACACCTTC,CSARKGEGWSGYTF
TRBJ2-7,TRBD2,TRBV6-2/TRBV6-3,few,TGTGCCAGCAGGAGACTAGCGGGAGCTCTTACTGCACACGAGCAGTACTTC,CASRRLAGALTAHEQYF
TRBJ2-7,TRBD1,TRBV28,many,TGTGCCAGCAGTTCATATCGGACAGGCTACTACGAGCAGTACTTC,CASSSYRTGYYEQYF
TRBJ2-5,TRBD2,TRBV7-2,-,TGTGCCAGCAGCTTGGTTATTGGACTAGAGGAGACCCAGTACTTC,CASSLVIGLEETQYF
TRBJ2-2,-,TRBV6-5,many,TGTGCCAGCAGTTCCACTAGCCGGCGGAACACCGGGGAGCTGTTTTTT,CASSSTSRRNTGELFF
TRBJ2-7,-,TRBV30,many,TGTGCCTGGAGTACGGGGGACAGCGGTCTAGGATGGAGCGAGCAGTACTTC,CAWSTGDSGLGWSEQYF
TRBJ2-7,TRBD2,TRBV4-2,many,TGTGCCAGCAGCCAAGGGAGGACTAGCGGGAGCCACGAGCAGTACTTC,CASSQGRTSGSHEQYF
TRBJ2-7,-,TRBV12-3/TRBV12-4,many,TGTGCCAGCAGTCGTGGCTTAAGGGGGGGGACTCCCTACGAGCAGTACTTC,CASSRGLRGGTPYEQYF
TRBJ1-1,-,TRBV5-1,few,TGCGCCAGCAGCTTGTCTGGGGAAGGTGAAGCTTTCTTT,CASSLSGEGEAFF
TRBJ2-1,-,TRBV9,-,TGTGCCAGCAGCGTCTCTAGCCCCCACAATGAGCAGTTCTTC,CASSVSSPHNEQFF
TRBJ1-2,-,TRBV6-1,many,TGTGCCAGCAGTGAATCAGGGATCCGGAATGGCTACACCTTC,CASSESGIRNGYTF
TRBJ2-5,TRBD2,TRBV12-3/TRBV12-4,-,TGTGCCAGCAGCCCGGGACTAGCATTTGAGACCCAGTACTTC,CASSPGLAFETQYF
TRBJ1-1,-,TRBV29-1,few,TGCAGCGTTTTCGGCACTGAAGCTTTCTTT,CSVFGTEAFF
TRBJ2-7,-,TRBV12-3/TRBV12-4,many,TGTGCCAGCAGCCATATTATGGGACTCTACGAGCAGTACTTC,CASSHIMGLYEQYF
TRBJ2-5,TRBD1,TRBV25-1,few,TGTGCCAGCAGCGTCGGGACAGGGGGTTCGGAGACCCAGTACTTC,CASSVGTGGSETQYF
TRBJ2-3,TRBD2,TRBV4-2,once,TGTGCCAGCAGCCAAGAAGTTCCCACGGTCGCGGGGGCAGATACGCAGTATTTT,CASSQEVPTVAGADTQYF
TRBJ2-3,TRBD1,TRBV7-3,-,TGTGCCAGCAGCTCCGGACAGGGAACTAGCACAGATACGCAGTATTTT,CASSSGQGTSTDTQYF
TRBJ2-7,TRBD1,TRBV29-1,many,TGCAGCGTTGCGGACAGGGAACCCTACGAGCAGTACTTC,CSVADREPYEQYF
TRBJ2-2,TRBD2,TRBV7-2,-,TGTGCCAGCAGCTTATTGAGCGGGAGGGTCACCGGGGAGCTGTTTTTT,CASSLLSGRVTGELFF
TRBJ2-7,TRBD2,TRBV20-1,-,TGCAGTGCCCGAGGACTAGCGGGAGGGCTCTACGAGCAGTACTTC,CSARGLAGGLYEQYF